This T cell receptor (beta chain) was retrieved from a study of cytomegalovirus exposure and HLA in healthy donors. PCR amplification relied on 60 Vbeta primers (plus 13 Jbeta primers). Profiling relied on immunoSEQ multiplex PCR, and the TCRdb table lists in-frame clones only, not all of them. In the table there are approximately 100,000 clones, about 81% of which are singletons. Germline V lookup: CDR1 ENHRY, CDR2 SYGVKD. The CDR3 is 15 amino acids. V shed 3 bases and J 7 bases; nucleotides not matched to a gene: 9. The sample comprised PBMCs. This clonotype was obtained from a man aged 40-49 years in good health and CMV-seronegative. This chain links TRBV10-3 with TRBJ2-7; 10 bases are shared with TRBD2. CDR3 in DNA: TGTGCCATCAGTGATCCTGAGCGGGGGGGCGGGGAGCAGTACTTC. This codes for CAISDPERGGGEQYF.